The 16 T cell receptor beta chains listed next were all sequenced from one sample in a study of Ad26.COV2.S vaccination and SARS-CoV-2 variants. Sequencing used immunoSEQ multiplex PCR; TCRdb keeps in-frame clones, though not all of them. This sample yields 350,000 to 500,000 clones, of which about 92% are seen a single time; 4.3% belongs to the top ten. Indicated treatment: 19 received Ad26.COV2.S at low or high dose, single or two shots; several received placebo; per-sample allocation not given. Sampling took place 63 days after the first vaccine or placebo injection. The source material was peripheral blood, sampled in a trial of Ad26.COV2.S vaccine versus placebo. The receptor set was obtained from a person between 18 and 59 years old who received the Ad26.COV2.S COVID-19 vaccine or a placebo.

This rearrangement joins TRBV28 to TRBJ2-7; 12 nucleotides agree with TRBD2. With V trimmed by 3 bases and J by 8 bases, 5 bases remained unmatched. CDR1 is MDHEN and CDR2 is SYDVKM in the germline V gene. CDR3 length: 14 amino acids. Here the CDR3 DNA reads TGTGCCAGCAGTTTTGGACTAGCGGGGAGCCAGCAGTACTTC. Translating gives CASSFGLAGSQQYF.

The rearrangement links TRBV27 to TRBJ1-2; 10 positions agree with TRBD1. CDR1 is MNHEY and CDR2 is SMNVEV in the germline V gene (reference sequence). This CDR3 has 15 amino acids. V lost 5 bases to trimming and J lost 3 bases; unmatched junction nucleotides: 6. The CDR3 region is CASSPDRGLYYGYTF. CDR3 in DNA: TGTGCCAGCAGTCCCGACAGGGGGCTATACTATGGCTACACCTTC.

The rearrangement links TRBV7-9 to TRBJ1-2; 7 bases fit TRBD1. The CDR3 runs 14 residues. V dropped 4 bases and J dropped 0; count of bases not matched to a gene: 2. Germline values: CDR1 SEHNR, CDR2 FQNEAQ (reference sequence). In nucleotides, the CDR3 is TGTGCCAGCAGCTGGGACAGACCTAACTATGGCTACACCTTC. Protein: CASSWDRPNYGYTF.

V and J are TRBV11-3 and TRBJ2-7, with TRBD1 identical over 7 bases. V lost 5 bases and J lost 5; bases outside the gene matches: 9. The CDR3 totals 14 residues. The germline V gene encodes CDR1 SGHNT and CDR2 YENEEA. CDR3 amino acids: CASSPHPGTDEQYF. In DNA, the CDR3 is TGTGCCAGCAGCCCACACCCCGGGACAGACGAGCAGTACTTC.

The chain links TRBV4-2 to TRBJ2-4; possibly TRBD2 for D (6 bases). With 0 bases removed from V and 6 bases from J, the gap between germline ends came to 12 bases. The CDR3 sequence is 15 residues long. Germline assignment: CDR1 LGHNA and CDR2 YNFKEQ. The CDR3 coding sequence is TGTGCCAGCAGCCAAGATATTGTGGGGGGAAACATTCAGTACTTC. Encoded protein: CASSQDIVGGNIQYF.

This clone appeared a single time. This rearrangement joins TRBV7-9 to TRBJ2-1; unclear D gene. The CDR3 loop spans 13 amino acids. Germline CDR1 and CDR2: SEHNR and FQNEAQ (reference sequence). Trimming cost V 1 base and J 6 bases, with 7 bases left between them. The CDR3 reads CASSLGWGNEQFF. The DNA of the CDR3 is TGTGCCAGCAGCTTAGGTTGGGGCAATGAGCAGTTCTTC.

A remark on this clone: Distinct nucleotide sequences in the sample also encode this CDR3. The chain recombines TRBV5-1 with TRBJ1-5, with 10 bases that match TRBD1. The trim removed 4 bases at V and 1 base at J, leaving 5 bases unmatched. The germline CDR1 and CDR2 sequences are SGHRS and YFSETQ. The CDR3 runs 16 residues. CDR3 in DNA: TGCGCCAGCAGCCCCGGACAGGGGGGAAGCAATCAGCCCCAGCATTTT. It yields the protein CASSPGQGGSNQPQHF.

The chain recombines TRBV6-2 or TRBV6-3 with TRBJ2-2, with D possibly matching TRBD1 (5 bases). The CDR3 is 18 residues long. Germline V gene data show CDR1 as MNHEY and CDR2 as SVGEGT. The V gene lost 0 bases and the J gene lost 1 base, with 15 bases spanning the gap. CDR3 coding DNA: TGTGCCAGCAGTTACTCATCGGGCGGAACAGGGAACACCGGGGAGCTGTTTTTT. It specifies CASSYSSGGTGNTGELFF.

The chain is built from TRBV9 and TRBJ2-2; D not certain. Germline CDR1 is SGDLS and CDR2 is YYNGEE. V gave up 1 base and J gave up 3 bases, with 7 bases separating them. The CDR3 is made up of 14 amino acids. CDR3 nucleotide sequence: TGTGCCAGCAGCGTACCGTCACACACCGGGGAGCTGTTTTTT. Translation: CASSVPSHTGELFF.

This chain uses TRBV5-1 with TRBJ2-7; no firm D call. The CDR3 has 13 residues. In germline, CDR1 is SGHRS, CDR2 YFSETQ. V lost 0 bases, J lost 6 bases, and 10 bases lay in between. CDR3 nucleotides: TGCGCCAGCAGCTTGGGAGGAGCACTCGAGCAGTACTTC. Its translation: CASSLGGALEQYF.

The V call is TRBV3-1 (or the pseudogene TRBV3-2), the J call TRBJ1-1, with D maybe TRBD1 (6 bases). CDR3 length: 15 amino acids. Germline V CDR1 and CDR2: LGHDT, YNNKEL (reference sequence). Trimming shortened V by 0 bases and J by 1 base, and 9 bases separated the two germline ends. CDR3 bases: TGTGCCAGCAGCCAAGAAGGGGACACGAACACTGAAGCTTTCTTT. It yields the protein CASSQEGDTNTEAFF.

The CDR3 sequence is CASSSRTGKYEQYF. The DNA of the CDR3 is TGTGCCAGCAGCTCCCGGACAGGGAAGTACGAGCAGTACTTC. The chain joins TRBV5-6 to TRBJ2-7; the match to TRBD1 covers 8 bases. The CDR3 is made up of 14 amino acids. V trimming: 3 bases; J trimming: 4 bases; junction bases outside the gene matches: 6. In germline, CDR1 is SGHDT, CDR2 YYEEEE.

This chain uses TRBV3-1 (or the pseudogene TRBV3-2) with TRBJ1-2; 7 bases fit TRBD1. Germline trimming cut 5 bases from V and 4 bases from J; bases unmatched to any gene: 7. This CDR3 has 14 amino acids. Germline V gene lookup returns CDR1 LGHDT and CDR2 YNNKEL (reference sequence). This CDR3 reads CASSVSRDSYGYTF. In nucleotides, the CDR3 is TGTGCCAGCAGCGTATCCCGGGACAGCTATGGCTACACCTTC.

This clone appeared once. The chain recombines TRBV28 with TRBJ2-2; 9 bases match TRBD2. V shed 10 bases, J shed 2 bases, and the junction held 5 bases outside the gene matches. This CDR3 contains 14 residues. From germline, CDR1 is MDHEN and CDR2 SYDVKM. CDR3 sequence: CATTSGQNTGELFF. For the CDR3, the DNA is TGTGCCACCACTAGCGGGCAAAACACCGGGGAGCTGTTTTTT. The whole variable domain, remainder taken from reference TRBV28 and TRBJ2-2, is DVKVTQSSRYLVKRTGEKVFLECVQDMDHENMFWYRQDPGLGLRLIYFSYDVKMKEKGDIPEGYSVSREKKERFSLILESASTNQTSMYLCATTSGQNTGELFFGEGSRLTVL.

The rearrangement uses TRBV24-1 and TRBJ2-1; TRBD2 aligns across 12 bases. The junction had 5 bases not matched to a gene; V was cut back by 4 bases and J by 8 bases. This CDR3 spans 15 amino acids. Germline CDR1 is KGHDR and CDR2 is SFDVKD. The chain's CDR3 is CATSDGLAGSYEQFF. The CDR3 DNA reads TGTGCCACCAGTGACGGACTAGCGGGATCGTATGAGCAGTTCTTC.

V and J are TRBV19 and TRBJ1-5, with TRBD1 identical over 10 bases. J gave up 2 bases and V 5 bases, and 6 bases lay outside the gene matches. The length of the CDR3 is 16 residues. Germline V CDR1 and CDR2: LNHDA, SQIVND (reference sequence). The CDR3, as DNA: TGTGCCAGTAGTCCGTACGGGACAGGGGGCAATCAGCCCCAGCATTTT. Translated: CASSPYGTGGNQPQHF.